Listed below are T cell receptor beta chains from one sample, sequenced in a study of T-cell reconstitution after alpha-beta-depleted transplantation in children. MiXCR was run by TCRdb on the PCR reads, yielding one entry per CDR3 protein. The data contain about 980,000 distinct CDR3 sequences, around 30% of them singletons. This material consisted of PBMCs, mostly from graft donor cells, taken 360 days after TCRalphabeta/CD19-depleted stem cell transplant. These receptors all stem from a boy under two years old who had a stem cell transplant for SCID, so the T cells may come from the graft donor. The CDR3 runs from the conserved cysteine through the conserved F or W. The order of the fields is clone size, D gene, V gene, J gene, CDR3 protein, CDR3 DNA. D genes are given only for firm matches. Expanded clones get a size class; other rows say once, few or many, or leave the size out.

-	-	TRBV20-1	TRBJ1-4	CSATQGYEKLFF	TGCAGTGCTACCCAGGGATACGAAAAACTGTTTTTT
-	TRBD2	TRBV5-6	TRBJ2-1	CASTRRGGGSYNEQFF	TGTGCCAGCACCCGGCGTGGCGGGGGGAGTTACAATGAGCAGTTCTTC
few	TRBD1	TRBV7-3	TRBJ1-6	CASSLLVRGNSPLHF	TGTGCCAGCAGCTTATTAGTCAGGGGGAATTCACCCCTCCACTTT
few	-	TRBV7-6	TRBJ1-5	CASSNRGVNQPQHF	TGTGCCAGCAGCAATCGAGGGGTCAATCAGCCCCAGCATTTT
few	-	TRBV21-1	TRBJ2-1	CASSKWGGRCYNEQFF	TGTGCCAGCAGCAAATGGGGGGGAAGATGCTACAATGAGCAGTTCTTC
-	-	TRBV6-2/TRBV6-3	TRBJ1-1	CASSYIPGPGTEAFF	TGTGCCAGCAGTTACATTCCGGGGCCGGGCACTGAAGCTTTCTTT
-	TRBD1	TRBV25-1	TRBJ2-7	CASSSNPRTGTGEQYF	TGTGCCAGCAGCTCAAACCCGCGGACAGGGACGGGGGAGCAGTACTTC
-	-	TRBV28	TRBJ2-7	CASSLFGGRGLSSYEQYF	TGTGCCAGCAGTTTATTCGGGGGGCGAGGGTTAAGCTCCTACGAGCAGTACTTC
few	TRBD1	TRBV20-1	TRBJ1-5	CSAKRGTGDNQPQHF	TGCAGTGCTAAGCGTGGGACAGGGGACAATCAGCCCCAGCATTTT
many	-	TRBV5-1	TRBJ2-7	CASSLQGYEQYF	TGTGCCAGCAGTTTACAGGGCTACGAGCAGTACTTC
few	TRBD2	TRBV20-1	TRBJ2-3	CSTTSLAGGTDTQYF	TGCAGTACAACCTCATTAGCGGGGGGCACAGATACGCAGTATTTT
-	TRBD1	TRBV7-8	TRBJ2-3	CASSSRQGSADTQYF	TGTGCCAGCAGCTCCCGACAGGGATCAGCAGATACGCAGTATTTT
few	-	TRBV12-3/TRBV12-4	TRBJ2-7	CASGPQGSYEQYF	TGTGCCAGCGGACCACAGGGCTCCTACGAGCAGTACTTC
-	TRBD2	TRBV7-6	TRBJ2-1	CASSWVVAGDNEQFF	TGTGCCAGCAGCTGGGTCGTAGCGGGGGACAATGAGCAGTTCTTC
-	-	TRBV12-3/TRBV12-4	TRBJ1-5	CASSEAGQPQHF	TGTGCCAGCAGTGAAGCGGGTCAGCCCCAGCATTTT
few	TRBD1	TRBV10-2	TRBJ2-2	CATQTGFYTGELFF	TGCGCCACCCAGACAGGGTTCTACACCGGGGAGCTGTTTTTT
-	-	TRBV12-3/TRBV12-4	TRBJ2-1	CASSLAPGFSYNEQFF	TGTGCCAGCAGTTTAGCCCCGGGGTTCTCCTACAATGAGCAGTTCTTC
-	-	TRBV20-1	TRBJ1-2	CSATPPRDTLYGYTF	TGCAGTGCCACTCCTCCCCGGGACACCCTCTATGGCTACACCTTC
-	-	TRBV21-1	TRBJ2-3	CASGDRGCDTQYF	TGTGCCAGCGGGGACAGGGGTTGCGATACGCAGTATTTT
few	-	TRBV29-1	TRBJ2-3	CSVVTSQVNTDTQYF	TGCAGCGTTGTTACCAGCCAGGTCAACACAGATACGCAGTATTTT
-	-	TRBV4-2	TRBJ2-3	CASSQEELVTDTQYF	TGTGCCAGCAGCCAAGAGGAACTAGTCACAGATACGCAGTATTTT
-	-	TRBV7-8	TRBJ2-7	CASSLAQGTEGYEQYF	TGTGCCAGCAGCTTAGCGCAGGGGACGGAGGGGTACGAGCAGTACTTC
-	-	TRBV4-2	TRBJ2-3	CASSQDEGRSDTQYF	TGTGCCAGCAGCCAAGATGAGGGGCGGTCAGATACGCAGTATTTT
-	-	TRBV5-1	TRBJ2-3	CASSLGASSTDTQYF	TGCGCCAGCAGCTTGGGAGCGTCTAGCACAGATACGCAGTATTTT
once	TRBD1	TRBV29-1	TRBJ2-5	CSVDRDREETQYF	TGCAGCGTTGACCGGGACAGAGAAGAGACCCAGTACTTC
few	TRBD2	TRBV6-5	TRBJ2-7	CASSYASGGTYEQYF	TGTGCCAGCAGTTACGCTAGCGGGGGGACGTACGAGCAGTACTTC
once	TRBD2	TRBV5-1	TRBJ2-5	CASRKAGRGVQETQYF	TGCGCCAGCAGAAAAGCGGGGCGAGGGGTACAGGAGACCCAGTACTTC
-	-	TRBV20-1	TRBJ2-7	CSALDRVHTYEQYF	TGCAGTGCCCTTGACCGGGTCCATACTTACGAGCAGTACTTC
few	-	TRBV24-1	TRBJ2-2	CATCCRGACTGELFF	TGTGCCACCTGTTGTAGGGGGGCTTGCACCGGGGAGCTGTTTTTT
-	-	TRBV11-1	TRBJ2-6	CASSRTASLSSGANVLTF	TGTGCCAGCAGCCGGACAGCCTCCTTGTCGTCTGGGGCCAACGTCCTGACTTTC
few	TRBD2	TRBV10-3	TRBJ2-7	CAITRGGIYEQYF	TGTGCCATCACACGGGGGGGAATATACGAGCAGTACTTC
-	-	TRBV7-9	TRBJ2-7	CASLETGTGTYEQYF	TGTGCCAGCTTAGAAACCGGGACTGGTACCTACGAGCAGTACTTC
few	-	TRBV6-1	TRBJ2-3	CASSLMFGFGGTDTQYF	TGTGCCAGCAGTCTGATGTTCGGGTTTGGAGGGACAGATACGCAGTATTTT
few	-	TRBV9	TRBJ1-5	CASSVEGQRGQPQHF	TGTGCCAGCAGCGTAGAAGGGCAGCGGGGTCAGCCCCAGCATTTT
-	-	TRBV7-9	TRBJ1-1	CASSPTGVAGGAFF	TGTGCCAGCAGCCCCACAGGCGTCGCTGGAGGGGCTTTCTTT
-	-	TRBV11-2	TRBJ2-1	CASSQYQGFVPPYEQFF	TGTGCCAGCAGCCAATATCAGGGTTTCGTGCCGCCCTACGAGCAGTTCTTC
few	TRBD1	TRBV5-1	TRBJ2-7	CASSLSGTGVSYEQYF	TGCGCCAGCAGCTTGTCCGGGACAGGGGTCTCCTACGAGCAGTACTTC
many	TRBD1	TRBV10-3	TRBJ2-5	CAIRTPDRAETQYF	TGTGCCATCAGGACTCCGGACAGGGCCGAGACCCAGTACTTC
-	-	TRBV20-1	TRBJ1-4	CSARPRPGPGREKLFF	TGCAGTGCTAGACCCCGGCCGGGACCAGGGAGGGAAAAACTGTTTTTT
once	TRBD2	TRBV13	TRBJ2-1	CASSTPAGGPGEQFF	TGTGCCAGCAGCACCCCAGCGGGGGGGCCCGGGGAGCAGTTCTTC